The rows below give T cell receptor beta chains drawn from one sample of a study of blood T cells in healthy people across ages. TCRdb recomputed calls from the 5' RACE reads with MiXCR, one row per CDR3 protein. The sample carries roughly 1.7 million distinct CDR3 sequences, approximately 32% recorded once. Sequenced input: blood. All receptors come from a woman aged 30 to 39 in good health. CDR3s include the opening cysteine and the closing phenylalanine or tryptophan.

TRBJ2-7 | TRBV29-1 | CSVRLTGLADYEQYF
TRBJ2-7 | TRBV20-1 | CSANPSTYEQYF
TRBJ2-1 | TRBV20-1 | CSATLRDLPYNEQFF
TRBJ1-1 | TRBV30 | CAWDARRDTEAFF
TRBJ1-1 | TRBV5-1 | CASSLDGAGSEAFF
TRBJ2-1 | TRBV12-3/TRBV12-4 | CASRGQTKYNEQFF
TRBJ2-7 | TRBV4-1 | CASSQNSGTPYEQYF
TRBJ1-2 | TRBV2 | CASYQGGSGYTF
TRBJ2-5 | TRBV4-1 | CASSQELGLAGGRETQYF
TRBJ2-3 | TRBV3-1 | CASSPGRGLVKSTDTQYF
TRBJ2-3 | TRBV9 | CASSTLDRRRTDTQYF
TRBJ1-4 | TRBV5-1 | CASRWGLGEKLFF
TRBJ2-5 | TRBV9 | CASSVGARETQYF
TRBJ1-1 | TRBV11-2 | CASSFGLGANTEAFF
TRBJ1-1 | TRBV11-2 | CASSPETGSTEAFF
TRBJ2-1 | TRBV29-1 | CSVEDWRGREQFF
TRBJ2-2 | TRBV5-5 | CASSLSRTNTGELFF
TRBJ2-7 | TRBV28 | CASSYDKGRGEQYF
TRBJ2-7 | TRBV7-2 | CASSLVGQGTTYEQYF
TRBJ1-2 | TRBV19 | CASKKQGDYGYTF
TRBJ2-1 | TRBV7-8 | CASSLEAGDGEQFF
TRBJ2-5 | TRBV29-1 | CSVEGTGWGETQYF
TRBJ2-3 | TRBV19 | CASSIETSTDTQYF
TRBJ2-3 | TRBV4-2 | CASSQGISGRATDTQYF
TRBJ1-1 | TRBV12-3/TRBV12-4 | CASSPQGGVGFF
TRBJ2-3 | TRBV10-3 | CAVAADTQYF
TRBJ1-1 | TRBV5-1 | CASRPGTGDTEAFF
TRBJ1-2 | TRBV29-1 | CSVEAGQVGIYGYTF
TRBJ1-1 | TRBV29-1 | CSVDDRRGTEAFF
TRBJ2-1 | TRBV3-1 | CASSRTSGAAEQFF
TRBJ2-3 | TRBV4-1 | CACSPWTGGMIAGGRTDTQYF
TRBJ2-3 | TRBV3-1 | CASSQDVMVAGTWGDTQYF
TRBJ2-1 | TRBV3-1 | CASSLSGESEQFF
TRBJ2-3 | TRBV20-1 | CSATGLPFTDTQYF
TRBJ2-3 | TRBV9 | CASMRDSGGRPNTQYF
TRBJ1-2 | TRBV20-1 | CSASKGQGVDGYTF
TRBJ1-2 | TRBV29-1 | CSVVFVAKTYGYTF
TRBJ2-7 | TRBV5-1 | CASSPWGIAGVNEQYF
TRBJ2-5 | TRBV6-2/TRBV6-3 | CASSSPLIAEYNEQYF
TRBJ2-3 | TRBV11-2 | CASSLVSRSGSTDTQYF
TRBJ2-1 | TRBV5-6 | CASSPKDRNEQFF